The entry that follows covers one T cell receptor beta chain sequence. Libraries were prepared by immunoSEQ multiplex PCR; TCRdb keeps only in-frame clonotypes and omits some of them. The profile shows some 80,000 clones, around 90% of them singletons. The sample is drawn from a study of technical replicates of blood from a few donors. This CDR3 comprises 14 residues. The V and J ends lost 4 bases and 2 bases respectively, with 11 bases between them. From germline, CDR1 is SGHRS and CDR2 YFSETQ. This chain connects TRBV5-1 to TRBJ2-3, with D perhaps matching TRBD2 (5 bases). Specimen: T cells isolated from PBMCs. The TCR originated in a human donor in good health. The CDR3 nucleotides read TGCGCCAGCAGCCCCCCGGGAACCACAGATACGCAGTATTTT. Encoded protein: CASSPPGTTDTQYF.